This TCR beta chain was identified during a study of blood T cell repertoires in COVID-19. Study overall: PBMCs, B-cell-depleted T cells, or T cells provided the cDNA or gDNA that made up the material.

The CDR3 has 16 residues. The junction had 7 bases not matched to a gene; V was cut back by 6 bases and J by 0 bases. CDR1 MNHEY and CDR2 SMNVEV come from the germline V gene (reference sequence). Authors' data handling: The assay estimated nucleated cells by amplifying reference gene primers. Using immunoSEQ multiplex PCR, the repertoire was profiled, and TCRdb retains in-frame clones only, with some absent. V and J calls plus clone size are reproduced from that table; the DNA served to infer D and trimming. Of 200,000 to 300,000 clones listed, 84% are singletons. The chain is built from TRBV27 and TRBJ1-1, with 10 bases fitting TRBD1. Sequencing input: peripheral blood. The TCR was taken from a woman between 40 and 55 years old who had recovered from COVID-19. The CDR3 nucleotides are TGTGCCAGCAGCCCGGGACAGGGGCCAATGAACACTGAAGCTTTCTTT. Its translation: CASSPGQGPMNTEAFF.